Sequencing of this T cell receptor beta chain was carried out in a study of T cells after posttransplantation cyclophosphamide. Study-wide findings and caveats: TRB overlap between skin or GI tissue T cells and blood was limited. Donor-recipient repertoire similarity was low at 1-2 months, rising over year one. After PTCy, TRB diversity resembled that of CNI/methotrexate controls.

The CDR3 sequence is 15 residues long. V shed 7 bases and J 6 bases; nucleotides not matched to a gene: 9. On this clone: Its antigen is undetermined.

The method was immunoSEQ multiplex PCR; TCRdb's version includes in-frame clones alone and lacks a portion of them. The sample lists about 20,000 clones, less than 98% seen once, with about 0.12% in the top ten. Cells defined as naive were viable CD3+CD4+ or CD3+CD8+ and CCR7+CD45RA+CD45RO-CD95-CD27+CD28+. On the day of bone marrow donation, the related graft donor provided peripheral blood. The J gene is TRBJ2-3, the V gene TRBV23-1, with 11 bases matching TRBD1. TRBV23-1 is noted as an ORF with a role that remains uncertain. The receptor was derived from a man aged 50 or older in good health, CMV-negative, and a related stem cell transplant donor. The sequencing input was naive CD4+ T cells sorted from PBMCs. In nucleotides, the CDR3 is TGCGCCAGCAAGCGGGACAGGGGGGTGTTGGATACGCAGTATTTT. As protein: CASKRDRGVLDTQYF.